This T cell receptor (beta chain) was captured by sequencing in a study of CD8 T cells in ankylosing spondylitis. The CDR3 spans 13 residues. Germline V gene lookup returns CDR1 SGDLS and CDR2 YYNGEE. The V end lost 3 bases, the J end lost 4 bases, and 9 bases lay between the germline ends. TCRdb itself ran the 5' RACE reads through MiXCR, one entry per CDR3 protein. The table has 30,000 to 45,000 distinct CDR3 sequences, about 3% seen once; the top ten hold around 2.8%. The sequenced sample was blood, either unsorted or a sorted T cell fraction (not recorded which). The sequence derives from a male donor with ankylosing spondylitis or in good health (not recorded which). The chain links TRBV9 to TRBJ2-3, with D tentatively TRBD1 (5 bases). The CDR3 loop is CASSAGFADTQYF. The CDR3 coding sequence is TGTGCCAGCAGCGCAGGGTTTGCAGATACGCAGTATTTT.